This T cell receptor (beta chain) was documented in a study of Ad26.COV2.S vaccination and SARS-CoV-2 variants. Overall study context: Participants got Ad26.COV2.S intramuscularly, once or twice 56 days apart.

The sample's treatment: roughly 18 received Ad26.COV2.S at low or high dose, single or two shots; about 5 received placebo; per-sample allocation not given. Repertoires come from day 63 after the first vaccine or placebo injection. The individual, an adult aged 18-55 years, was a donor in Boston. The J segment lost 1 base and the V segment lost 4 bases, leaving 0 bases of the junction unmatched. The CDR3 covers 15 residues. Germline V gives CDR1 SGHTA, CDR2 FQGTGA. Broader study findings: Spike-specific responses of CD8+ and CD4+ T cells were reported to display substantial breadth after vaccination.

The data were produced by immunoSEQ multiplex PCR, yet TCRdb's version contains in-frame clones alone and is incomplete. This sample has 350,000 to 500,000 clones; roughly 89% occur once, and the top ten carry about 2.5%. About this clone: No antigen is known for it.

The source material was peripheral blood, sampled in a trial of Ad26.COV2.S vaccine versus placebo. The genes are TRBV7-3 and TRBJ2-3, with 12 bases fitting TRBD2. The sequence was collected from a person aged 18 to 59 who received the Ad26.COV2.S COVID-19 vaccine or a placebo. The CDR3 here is CASSSSGRGTDTQYF. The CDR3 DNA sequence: TGTGCCAGCAGCTCTAGCGGGAGGGGCACAGATACGCAGTATTTT.